Below, 5 T cell receptor beta chains from the same sample are listed, as sequenced in a study of blood T cell repertoires in COVID-19. This table comes from immunoSEQ multiplex PCR, and its TCRdb copy is limited to in-frame clones, with some not included. The table has 150,000 to 200,000 clones, about 80% seen once. Sequencing was done on a sample of PBMCs or T cells enriched from blood (not recorded which). The receptors come from a man between 60 and 70 years old who had been exposed to COVID-19.

Only a few counts were recorded for this clone. The genes are TRBV6-5 and TRBJ1-2, with D uncertain. The CDR3 has 14 residues. Germline V gives CDR1 MNHEY, CDR2 SVGAGI. Trimming cost V 6 bases and J 3 bases, with 14 bases left between them. For the CDR3, the DNA is TGTGCCAGCAGAGAGGCTAGAAACTACTATGGCTACACCTTC. It translates to CASREARNYYGYTF.

The rearrangement joins TRBV5-4 to TRBJ2-7; TRBD2 aligns across 9 bases. V lost 4 bases and J lost 1; bases outside the gene matches: 12. Germline V gene sequence: CDR1 SGHNT, CDR2 YYREEE (reference sequence). The CDR3 is 17 amino acids. The CDR3 is CASSNRLAGANSYEQYF. The DNA for the CDR3 is TGTGCCAGCAGCAATAGGTTAGCGGGAGCGAATTCCTACGAGCAGTACTTC.

This clone was detected only a few times. This chain uses TRBV5-4 with TRBJ2-1; D might be TRBD1 (6 bases). The CDR3 sequence is 14 residues long. CDR1 is SGHNT and CDR2 is YYREEE in the germline V gene (reference sequence). Deletions cut 0 bases from V and 8 bases from J, with 12 bases between. The CDR3 reads CASSLVTGTDEQFF. The CDR3 coding sequence is TGTGCCAGCAGCTTGGTTACAGGGACGGATGAGCAGTTCTTC.

J is TRBJ2-2 and V is TRBV12-3 or TRBV12-4; D not resolved. Between the trimmed V and J ends, which lost 4 bases and 4 bases, there was a span of 7 bases. The CDR3 totals 13 residues. CDR3 DNA sequence: TGTGCCAGCAGTTACTTGGTCACCGGGGAGCTGTTTTTT. Its translation: CASSYLVTGELFF.

The J gene is TRBJ2-5, the V gene TRBV27; D is possibly TRBD1 (5 bases). V was cut by 5 bases and J by 1 base, with 14 bases left in between. Germline V gene data show CDR1 as MNHEY and CDR2 as SMNVEV (reference sequence). The CDR3 spans 15 residues. The CDR3, as DNA: TGTGCCAGCAGTCGCTATGCCAGGGTCCAAGAGACCCAGTACTTC. Translating it yields CASSRYARVQETQYF.